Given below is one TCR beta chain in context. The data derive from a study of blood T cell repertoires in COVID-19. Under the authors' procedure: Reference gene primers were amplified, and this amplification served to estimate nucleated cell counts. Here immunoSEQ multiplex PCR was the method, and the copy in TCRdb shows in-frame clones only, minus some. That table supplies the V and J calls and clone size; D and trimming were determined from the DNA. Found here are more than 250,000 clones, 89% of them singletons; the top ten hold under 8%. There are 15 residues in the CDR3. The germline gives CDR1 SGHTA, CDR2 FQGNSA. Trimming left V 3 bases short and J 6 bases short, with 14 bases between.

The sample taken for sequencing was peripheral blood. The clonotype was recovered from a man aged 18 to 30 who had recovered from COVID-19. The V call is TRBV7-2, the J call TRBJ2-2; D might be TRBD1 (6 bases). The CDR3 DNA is TGTGCCAGCAGCTTCCCCTCAGGGGCTCCCGGGGAGCTGTTTTTT. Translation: CASSFPSGAPGELFF.